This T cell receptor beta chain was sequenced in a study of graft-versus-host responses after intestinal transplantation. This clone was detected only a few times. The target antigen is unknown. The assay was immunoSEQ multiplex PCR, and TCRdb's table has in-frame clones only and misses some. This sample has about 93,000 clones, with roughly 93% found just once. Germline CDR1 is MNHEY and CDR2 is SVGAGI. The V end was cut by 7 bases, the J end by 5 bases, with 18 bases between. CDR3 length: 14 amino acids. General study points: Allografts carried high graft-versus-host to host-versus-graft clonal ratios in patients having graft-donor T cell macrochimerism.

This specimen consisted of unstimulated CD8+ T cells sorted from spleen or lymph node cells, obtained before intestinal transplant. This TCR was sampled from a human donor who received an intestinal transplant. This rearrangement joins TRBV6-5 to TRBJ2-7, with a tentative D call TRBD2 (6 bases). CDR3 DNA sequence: TGTGCCAGCACCTCCATGGGAGGTTGGGACGAGCAGTACTTC. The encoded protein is CASTSMGGWDEQYF.